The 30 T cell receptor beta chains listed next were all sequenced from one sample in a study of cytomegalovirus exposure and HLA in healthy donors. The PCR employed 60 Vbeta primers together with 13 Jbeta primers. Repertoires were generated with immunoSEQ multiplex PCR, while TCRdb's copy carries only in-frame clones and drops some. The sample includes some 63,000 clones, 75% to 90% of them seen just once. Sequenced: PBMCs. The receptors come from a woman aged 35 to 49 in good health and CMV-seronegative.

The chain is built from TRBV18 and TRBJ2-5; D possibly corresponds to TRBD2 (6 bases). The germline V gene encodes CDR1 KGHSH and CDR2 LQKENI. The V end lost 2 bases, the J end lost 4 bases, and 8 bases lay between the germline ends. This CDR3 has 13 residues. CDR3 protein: CASSPGGIETQYF. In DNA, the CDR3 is TGTGCCAGCTCACCAGGCGGGATAGAGACCCAGTACTTC. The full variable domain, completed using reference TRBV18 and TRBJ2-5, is NAGVMQNPRHLVRRRGQEARLRCSPMKGHSHVYWYRQLPEEGLKFMVYLQKENIIDESGMPKERFSAEFPKEGPSILRIQQVVRGDSAAYFCASSPGGIETQYFGPGTRLLVL.

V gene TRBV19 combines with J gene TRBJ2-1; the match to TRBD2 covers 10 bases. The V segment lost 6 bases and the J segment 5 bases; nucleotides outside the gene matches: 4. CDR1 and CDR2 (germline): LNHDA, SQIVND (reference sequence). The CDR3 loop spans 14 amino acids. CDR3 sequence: CASSVAGGHNEQFF. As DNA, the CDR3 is TGTGCCAGTAGCGTAGCGGGAGGCCACAATGAGCAGTTCTTC.

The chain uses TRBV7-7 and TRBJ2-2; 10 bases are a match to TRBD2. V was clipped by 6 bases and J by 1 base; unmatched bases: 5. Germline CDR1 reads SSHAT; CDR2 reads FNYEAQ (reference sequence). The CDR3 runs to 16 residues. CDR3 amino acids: CASSPSGGWNTGELFF. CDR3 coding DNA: TGTGCCAGCAGTCCTAGCGGGGGTTGGAACACCGGGGAGCTGTTTTTT.

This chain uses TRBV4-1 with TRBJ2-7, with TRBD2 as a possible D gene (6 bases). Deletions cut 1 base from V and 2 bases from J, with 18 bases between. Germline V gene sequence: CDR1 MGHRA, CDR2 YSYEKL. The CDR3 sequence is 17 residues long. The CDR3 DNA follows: TGCGCCAGCAGCCAAGTGGAAACCGGGACTTATGCCTACGAGCAGTACTTC. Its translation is CASSQVETGTYAYEQYF.

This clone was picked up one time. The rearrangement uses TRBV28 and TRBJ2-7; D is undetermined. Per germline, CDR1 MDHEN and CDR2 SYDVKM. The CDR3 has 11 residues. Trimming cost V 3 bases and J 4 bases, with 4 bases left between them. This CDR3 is CASSFRYEQYF. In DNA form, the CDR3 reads TGTGCCAGCAGTTTCCGTTACGAGCAGTACTTC.

The CDR3 DNA reads TGCGCCAGCAGCTCCGGACTAGCGGGAGTCGGCGAGCAGTACTTC. This gives the protein CASSSGLAGVGEQYF. The V and J genes are TRBV5-1 and TRBJ2-7, with 13 nucleotides matching TRBD2. Germline loops: CDR1 SGHRS, CDR2 YFSETQ. This CDR3 spans 15 amino acids. The ends lost 3 bases at V and 6 bases at J; junction bases unmatched: 6.

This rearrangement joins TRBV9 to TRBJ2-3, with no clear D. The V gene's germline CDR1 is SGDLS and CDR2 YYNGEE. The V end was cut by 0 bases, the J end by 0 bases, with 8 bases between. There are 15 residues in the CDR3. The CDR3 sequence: CASSVGGSSTDTQYF. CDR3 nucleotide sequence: TGTGCCAGCAGCGTAGGCGGTTCTAGCACAGATACGCAGTATTTT.

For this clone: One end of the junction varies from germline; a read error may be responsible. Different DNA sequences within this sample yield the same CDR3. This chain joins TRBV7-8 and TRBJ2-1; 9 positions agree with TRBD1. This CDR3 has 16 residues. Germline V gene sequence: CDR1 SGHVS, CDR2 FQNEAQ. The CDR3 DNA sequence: TGCGCCAGCAGCTTTGGCCCGGGACAGGGTTTGAATGAGCAGTTCTTC. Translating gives CASSFGPGQGLNEQFF.

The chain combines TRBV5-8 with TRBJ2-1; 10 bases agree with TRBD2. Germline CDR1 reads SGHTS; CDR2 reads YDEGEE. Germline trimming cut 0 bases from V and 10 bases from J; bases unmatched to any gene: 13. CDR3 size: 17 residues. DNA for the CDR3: TGTGCCAGCAGCTTGGGTGTGGCTAGCGGGAGTTCGGAGGAGCAGTTCTTC. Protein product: CASSLGVASGSSEEQFF.

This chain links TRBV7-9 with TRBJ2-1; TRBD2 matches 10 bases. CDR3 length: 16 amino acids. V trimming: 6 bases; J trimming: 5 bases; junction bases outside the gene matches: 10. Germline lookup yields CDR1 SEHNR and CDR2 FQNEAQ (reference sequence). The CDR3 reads CASRPSGGMLHNEQFF. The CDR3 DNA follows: TGTGCCAGCAGACCTAGCGGGGGAATGCTCCACAATGAGCAGTTCTTC. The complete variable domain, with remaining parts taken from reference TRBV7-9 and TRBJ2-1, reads DTGVSQNPRHKITKRGQNVTFRCDPISEHNRLYWYRQTLGQGPEFLTYFQNEAQLEKSRLLSDRFSAERPKGSFSTLEIQRTEQGDSAMYLCASRPSGGMLHNEQFFGPGTRLTVL.

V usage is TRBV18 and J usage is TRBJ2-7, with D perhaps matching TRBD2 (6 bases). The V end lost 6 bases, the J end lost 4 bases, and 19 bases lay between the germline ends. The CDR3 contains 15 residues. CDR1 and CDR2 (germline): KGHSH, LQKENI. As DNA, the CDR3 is TGTGCCAGCTCGCCTTCGACGGGGGTGGGATACGAGCAGTACTTC. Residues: CASSPSTGVGYEQYF.

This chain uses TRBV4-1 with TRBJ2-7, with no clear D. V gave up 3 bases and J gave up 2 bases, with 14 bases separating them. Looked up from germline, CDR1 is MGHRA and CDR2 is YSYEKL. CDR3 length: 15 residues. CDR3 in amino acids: CASSQVLGEPYEQYF. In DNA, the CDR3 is TGCGCCAGCAGCCAGGTCCTAGGAGAACCCTACGAGCAGTACTTC.

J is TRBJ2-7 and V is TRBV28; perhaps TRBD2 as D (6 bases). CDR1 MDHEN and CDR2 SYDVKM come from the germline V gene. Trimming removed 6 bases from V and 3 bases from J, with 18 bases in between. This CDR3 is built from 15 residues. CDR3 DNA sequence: TGTGCCAGCAGCTCCCTCCTGGCGGGGAACTACGAGCAGTACTTC. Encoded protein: CASSSLLAGNYEQYF. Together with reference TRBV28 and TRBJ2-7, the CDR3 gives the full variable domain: DVKVTQSSRYLVKRTGEKVFLECVQDMDHENMFWYRQDPGLGLRLIYFSYDVKMKEKGDIPEGYSVSREKKERFSLILESASTNQTSMYLCASSSLLAGNYEQYFGPGTRLTVT.

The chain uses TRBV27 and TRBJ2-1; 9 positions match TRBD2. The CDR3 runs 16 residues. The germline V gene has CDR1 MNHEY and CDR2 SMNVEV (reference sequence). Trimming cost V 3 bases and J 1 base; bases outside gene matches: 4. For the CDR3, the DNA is TGTGCCAGCAGTTTTGGTAGCGGGGGTTCCTACAATGAGCAGTTCTTC. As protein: CASSFGSGGSYNEQFF.

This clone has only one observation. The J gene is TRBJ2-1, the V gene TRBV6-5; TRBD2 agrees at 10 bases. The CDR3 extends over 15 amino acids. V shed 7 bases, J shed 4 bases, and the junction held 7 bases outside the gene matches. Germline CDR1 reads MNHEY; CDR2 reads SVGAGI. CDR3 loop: CASKAGTSAYNEQFF. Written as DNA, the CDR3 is TGTGCCAGCAAGGCCGGGACTAGCGCTTACAATGAGCAGTTCTTC.

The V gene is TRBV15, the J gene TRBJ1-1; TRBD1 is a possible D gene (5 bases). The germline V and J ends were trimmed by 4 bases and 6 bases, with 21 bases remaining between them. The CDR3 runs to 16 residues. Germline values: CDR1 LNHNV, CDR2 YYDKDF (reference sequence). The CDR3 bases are TGTGCCACCAGCATCTTTCAGGGTACTAAGGACGCTGAAGCTTTCTTT. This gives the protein CATSIFQGTKDAEAFF.

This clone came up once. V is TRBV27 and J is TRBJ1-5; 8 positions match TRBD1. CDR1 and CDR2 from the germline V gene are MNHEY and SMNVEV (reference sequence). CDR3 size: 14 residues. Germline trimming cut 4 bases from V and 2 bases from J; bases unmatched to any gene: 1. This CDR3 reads CASSWGQGNQPQHF. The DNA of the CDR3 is TGTGCCAGCAGTTGGGGACAGGGCAATCAGCCCCAGCATTTT.

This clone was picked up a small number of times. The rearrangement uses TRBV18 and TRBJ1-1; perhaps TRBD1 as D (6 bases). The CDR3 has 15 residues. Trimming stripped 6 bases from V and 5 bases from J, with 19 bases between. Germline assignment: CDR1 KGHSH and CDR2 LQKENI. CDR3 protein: CASSQRRRGDTEAFF. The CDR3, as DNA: TGTGCCAGCTCCCAACGGCGCAGGGGAGATACTGAAGCTTTCTTT.

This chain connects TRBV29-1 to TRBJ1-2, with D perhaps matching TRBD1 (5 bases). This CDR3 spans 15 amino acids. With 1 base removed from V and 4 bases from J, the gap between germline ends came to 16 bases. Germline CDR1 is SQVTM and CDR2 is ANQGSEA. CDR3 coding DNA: TGCAGCGTTGAAGTTAAGGGCAGGGCGGCCTATGGCTACACCTTC. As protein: CSVEVKGRAAYGYTF.

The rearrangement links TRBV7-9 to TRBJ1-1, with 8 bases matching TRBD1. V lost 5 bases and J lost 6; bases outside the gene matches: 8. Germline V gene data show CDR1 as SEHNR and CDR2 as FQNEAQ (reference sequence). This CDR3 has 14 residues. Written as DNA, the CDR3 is TGTGCCAGCAGCCCTTCAGGGGGCGGGGCTGAAGCTTTCTTT. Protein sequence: CASSPSGGGAEAFF.

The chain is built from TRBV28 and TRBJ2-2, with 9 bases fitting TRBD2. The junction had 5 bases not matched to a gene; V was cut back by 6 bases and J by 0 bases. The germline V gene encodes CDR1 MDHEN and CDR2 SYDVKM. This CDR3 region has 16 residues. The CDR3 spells CASSQRTSANTGELFF. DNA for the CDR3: TGTGCCAGCAGCCAAAGGACTAGCGCGAACACCGGGGAGCTGTTTTTT.

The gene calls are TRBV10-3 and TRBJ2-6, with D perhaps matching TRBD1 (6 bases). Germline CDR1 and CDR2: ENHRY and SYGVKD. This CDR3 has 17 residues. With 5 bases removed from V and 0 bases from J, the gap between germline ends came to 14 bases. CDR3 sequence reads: CAISSRTDNSGANVLTF. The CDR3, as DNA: TGTGCCATCAGTTCCCGGACAGACAACTCTGGGGCCAACGTCCTGACTTTC.

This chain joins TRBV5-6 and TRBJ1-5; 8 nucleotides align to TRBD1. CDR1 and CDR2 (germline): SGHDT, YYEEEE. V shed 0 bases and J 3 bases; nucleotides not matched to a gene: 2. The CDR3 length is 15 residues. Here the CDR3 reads CASSLGTGSNQPQHF. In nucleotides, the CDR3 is TGTGCCAGCAGCTTGGGGACAGGGTCCAATCAGCCCCAGCATTTT.

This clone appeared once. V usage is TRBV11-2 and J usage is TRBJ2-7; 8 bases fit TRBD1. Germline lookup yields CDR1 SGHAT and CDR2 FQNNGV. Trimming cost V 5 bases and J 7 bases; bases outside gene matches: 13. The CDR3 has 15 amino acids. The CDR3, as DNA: TGTGCCAGCAGCCCAAGGTCCCAGGGGGCGGGTGAGCAGTACTTC. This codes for CASSPRSQGAGEQYF.

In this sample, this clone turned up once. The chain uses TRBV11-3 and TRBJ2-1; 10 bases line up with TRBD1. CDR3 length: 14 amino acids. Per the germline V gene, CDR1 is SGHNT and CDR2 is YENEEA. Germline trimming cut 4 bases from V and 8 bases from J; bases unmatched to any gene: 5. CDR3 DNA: TGTGCCAGCAGCTCTTCGACAGGGGGCGATGAGCAGTTCTTC. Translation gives CASSSSTGGDEQFF.

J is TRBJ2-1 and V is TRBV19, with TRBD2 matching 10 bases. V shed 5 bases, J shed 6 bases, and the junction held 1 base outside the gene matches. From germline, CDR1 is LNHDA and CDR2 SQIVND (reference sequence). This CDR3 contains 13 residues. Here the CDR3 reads CASSWTSGNEQFF. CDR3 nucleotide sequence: TGTGCCAGTAGTTGGACTAGCGGCAATGAGCAGTTCTTC.

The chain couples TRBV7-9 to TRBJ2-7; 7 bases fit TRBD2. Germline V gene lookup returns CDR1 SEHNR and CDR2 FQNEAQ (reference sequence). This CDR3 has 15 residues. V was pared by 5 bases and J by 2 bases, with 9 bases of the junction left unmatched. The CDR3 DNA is TGTGCCAGCAGCCGCGGGGAGGGACTTCCCTACGAGCAGTACTTC. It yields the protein CASSRGEGLPYEQYF.

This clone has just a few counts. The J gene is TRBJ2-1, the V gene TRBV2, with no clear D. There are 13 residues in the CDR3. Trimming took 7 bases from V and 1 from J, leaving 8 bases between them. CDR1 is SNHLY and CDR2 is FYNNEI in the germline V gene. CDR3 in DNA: TGTGCCAGCATCAGTACGTCCTACAATGAGCAGTTCTTC. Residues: CASISTSYNEQFF. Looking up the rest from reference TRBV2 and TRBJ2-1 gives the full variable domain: EPEVTQTPSHQVTQMGQEVILRCVPISNHLYFYWYRQILGQKVEFLVSFYNNEISEKSEIFDDQFSVERPDGSNFTLKIRSTKLEDSAMYFCASISTSYNEQFFGPGTRLTVL.

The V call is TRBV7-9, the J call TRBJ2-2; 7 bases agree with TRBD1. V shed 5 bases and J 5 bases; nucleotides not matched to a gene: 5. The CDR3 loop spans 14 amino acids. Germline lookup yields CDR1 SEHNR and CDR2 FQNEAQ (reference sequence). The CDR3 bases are TGTGCCAGCAGCAAGAACAGGGGAACCGGGGAGCTGTTTTTT. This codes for CASSKNRGTGELFF.

The CDR3 is CASSRGPGQGYNEQFF. DNA for the CDR3: TGCGCCAGCAGCCGGGGACCGGGACAGGGTTACAATGAGCAGTTCTTC. This chain uses TRBV4-1 with TRBJ2-1, with TRBD1 matching 9 bases. J lost 4 bases, V lost 4 bases, and 8 bases had no gene match. Germline V gene data show CDR1 as MGHRA and CDR2 as YSYEKL. This CDR3 is 16 amino acids long.